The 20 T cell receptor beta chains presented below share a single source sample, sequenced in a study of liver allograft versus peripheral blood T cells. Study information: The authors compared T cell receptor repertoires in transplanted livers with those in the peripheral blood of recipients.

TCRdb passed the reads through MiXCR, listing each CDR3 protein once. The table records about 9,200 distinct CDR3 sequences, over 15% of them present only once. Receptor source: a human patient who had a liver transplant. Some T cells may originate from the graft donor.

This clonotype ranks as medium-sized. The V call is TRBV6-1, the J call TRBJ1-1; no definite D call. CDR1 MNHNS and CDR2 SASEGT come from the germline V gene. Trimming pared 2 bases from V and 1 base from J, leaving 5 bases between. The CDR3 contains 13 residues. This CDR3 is CASSEPGNTEAFF. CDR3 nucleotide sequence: TGTGCCAGCAGTGAACCTGGGAACACTGAAGCTTTCTTT.

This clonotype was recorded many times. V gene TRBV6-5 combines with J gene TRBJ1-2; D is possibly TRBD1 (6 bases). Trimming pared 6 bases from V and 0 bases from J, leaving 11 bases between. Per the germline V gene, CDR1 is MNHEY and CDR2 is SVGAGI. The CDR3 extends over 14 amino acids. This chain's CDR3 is CASSLGGANYGYTF. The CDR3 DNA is TGTGCCAGCAGCTTAGGGGGAGCTAACTATGGCTACACCTTC.

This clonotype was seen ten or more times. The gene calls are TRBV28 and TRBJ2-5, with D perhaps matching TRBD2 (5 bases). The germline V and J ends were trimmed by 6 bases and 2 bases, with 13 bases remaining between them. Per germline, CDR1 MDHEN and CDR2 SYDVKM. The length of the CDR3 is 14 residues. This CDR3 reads CASSSPPGQETQYF. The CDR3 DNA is TGTGCCAGCAGCTCCCCCCCGGGGCAAGAGACCCAGTACTTC. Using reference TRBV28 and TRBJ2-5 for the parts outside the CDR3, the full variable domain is DVKVTQSSRYLVKRTGEKVFLECVQDMDHENMFWYRQDPGLGLRLIYFSYDVKMKEKGDIPEGYSVSREKKERFSLILESASTNQTSMYLCASSSPPGQETQYFGPGTRLLVL.

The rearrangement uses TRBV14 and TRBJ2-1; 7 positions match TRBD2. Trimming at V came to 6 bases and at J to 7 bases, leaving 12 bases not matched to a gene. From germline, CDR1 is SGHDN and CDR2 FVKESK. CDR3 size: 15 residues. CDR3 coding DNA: TGTGCCAGCAGTCTCGGGGGGTGGGCAAGGAATGAGCAGTTCTTC. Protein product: CASSLGGWARNEQFF.

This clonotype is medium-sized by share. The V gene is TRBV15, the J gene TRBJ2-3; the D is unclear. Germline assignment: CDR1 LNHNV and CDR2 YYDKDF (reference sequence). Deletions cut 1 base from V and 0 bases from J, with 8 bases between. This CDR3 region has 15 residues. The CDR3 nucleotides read TGTGCCACCAGCAGAGGTGATTCCAGCACAGATACGCAGTATTTT. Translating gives CATSRGDSSTDTQYF.

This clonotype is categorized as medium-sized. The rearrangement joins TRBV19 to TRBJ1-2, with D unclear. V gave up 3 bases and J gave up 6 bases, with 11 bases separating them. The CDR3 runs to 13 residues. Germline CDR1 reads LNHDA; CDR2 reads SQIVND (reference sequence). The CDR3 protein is CASSMRGENGYTF. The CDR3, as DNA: TGTGCCAGTAGTATGAGAGGAGAGAATGGCTACACCTTC.

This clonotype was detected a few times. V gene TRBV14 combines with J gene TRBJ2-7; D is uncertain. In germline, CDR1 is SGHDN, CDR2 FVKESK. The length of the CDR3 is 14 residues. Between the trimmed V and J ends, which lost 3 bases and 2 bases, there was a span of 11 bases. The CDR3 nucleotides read TGTGCCAGCAGCCAGGAGTTGCGGACCTACGAGCAGTACTTC. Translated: CASSQELRTYEQYF.

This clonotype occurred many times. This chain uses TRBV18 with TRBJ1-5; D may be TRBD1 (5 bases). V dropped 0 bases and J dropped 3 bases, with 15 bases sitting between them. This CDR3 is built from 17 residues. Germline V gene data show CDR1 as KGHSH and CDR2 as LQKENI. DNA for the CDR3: TGTGCCAGCTCACCACCAACCGACCAAGGGGACAATCAGCCCCAGCATTTT. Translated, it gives CASSPPTDQGDNQPQHF.

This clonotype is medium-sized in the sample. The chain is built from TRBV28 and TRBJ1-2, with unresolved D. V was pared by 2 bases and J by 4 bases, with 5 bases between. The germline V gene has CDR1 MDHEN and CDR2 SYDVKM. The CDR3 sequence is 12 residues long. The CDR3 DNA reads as TGTGCCAGCAGTTTAAGAAGCTATGGCTACACCTTC. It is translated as CASSLRSYGYTF.

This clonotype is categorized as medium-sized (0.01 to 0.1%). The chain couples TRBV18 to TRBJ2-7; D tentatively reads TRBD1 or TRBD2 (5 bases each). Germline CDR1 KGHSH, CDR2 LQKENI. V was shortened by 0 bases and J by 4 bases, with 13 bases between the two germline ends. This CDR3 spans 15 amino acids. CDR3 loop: CASSPPGAGGYEQYF. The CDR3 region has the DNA TGTGCCAGCTCACCACCCGGGGCAGGTGGGTACGAGCAGTACTTC.

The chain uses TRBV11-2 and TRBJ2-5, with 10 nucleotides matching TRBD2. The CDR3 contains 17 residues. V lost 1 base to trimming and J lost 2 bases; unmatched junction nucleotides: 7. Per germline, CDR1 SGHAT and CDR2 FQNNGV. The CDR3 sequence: CASSLGLAGAGQETQYF. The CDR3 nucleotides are TGTGCCAGCAGCTTAGGGCTAGCGGGAGCAGGGCAAGAGACCCAGTACTTC.

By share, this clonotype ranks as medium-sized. For the CDR3, the DNA is TGCAGCGCCGGACAGATCCAAGAGACCCAGTACTTC. This translates into CSAGQIQETQYF. This chain joins TRBV29-1 and TRBJ2-5; possible D gene TRBD1, 6 bases. The CDR3 runs to 12 residues. Germline CDR1 is SQVTM and CDR2 is ANQGSEA. V lost 7 bases to trimming and J lost 1 base, with 10 bases between them. The whole variable domain, filled in from reference TRBV29-1 and TRBJ2-5, reads SAVISQKPSRDICQRGTSLTIQCQVDSQVTMMFWYRQQPGQSLTLIATANQGSEATYESGFVIDKFPISRPNLTFSTLTVSNMSPEDSSIYLCSAGQIQETQYFGPGTRLLVL.

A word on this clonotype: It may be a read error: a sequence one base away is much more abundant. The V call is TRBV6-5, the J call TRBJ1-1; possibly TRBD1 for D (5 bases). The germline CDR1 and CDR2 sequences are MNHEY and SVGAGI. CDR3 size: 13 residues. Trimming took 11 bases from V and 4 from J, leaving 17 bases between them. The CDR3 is CAGKLGGTTEAFF. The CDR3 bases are TGTGCCGGCAAACTTGGGGGGACCACTGAAGCTTTCTTT.

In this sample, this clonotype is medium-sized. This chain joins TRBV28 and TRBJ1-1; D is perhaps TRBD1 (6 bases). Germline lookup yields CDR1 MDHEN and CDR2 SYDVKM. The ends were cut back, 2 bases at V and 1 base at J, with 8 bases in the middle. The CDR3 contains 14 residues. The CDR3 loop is CASSLVGGNTEAFF. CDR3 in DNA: TGTGCCAGCAGTTTAGTAGGGGGGAACACTGAAGCTTTCTTT. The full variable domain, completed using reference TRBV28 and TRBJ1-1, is DVKVTQSSRYLVKRTGEKVFLECVQDMDHENMFWYRQDPGLGLRLIYFSYDVKMKEKGDIPEGYSVSREKKERFSLILESASTNQTSMYLCASSLVGGNTEAFFGQGTRLTVV.

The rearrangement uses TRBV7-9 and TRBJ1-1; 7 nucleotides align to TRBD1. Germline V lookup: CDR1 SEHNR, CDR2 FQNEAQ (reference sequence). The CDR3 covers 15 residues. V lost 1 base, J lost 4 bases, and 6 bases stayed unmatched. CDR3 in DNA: TGTGCCAGCAGCTTAGGATCCCACAGGGGCACTGAAGCTTTCTTT. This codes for CASSLGSHRGTEAFF. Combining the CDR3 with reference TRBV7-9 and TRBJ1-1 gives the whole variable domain DTGVSQNPRHKITKRGQNVTFRCDPISEHNRLYWYRQTLGQGPEFLTYFQNEAQLEKSRLLSDRFSAERPKGSFSTLEIQRTEQGDSAMYLCASSLGSHRGTEAFFGQGTRLTVV.

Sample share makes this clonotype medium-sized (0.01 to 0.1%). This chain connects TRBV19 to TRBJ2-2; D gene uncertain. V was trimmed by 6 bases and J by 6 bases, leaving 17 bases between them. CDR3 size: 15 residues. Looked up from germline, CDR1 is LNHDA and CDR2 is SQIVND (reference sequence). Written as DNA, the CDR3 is TGTGCCAGTAGAGATCGACAAAATGAGGCCGGGGAGCTGTTTTTT. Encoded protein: CASRDRQNEAGELFF.

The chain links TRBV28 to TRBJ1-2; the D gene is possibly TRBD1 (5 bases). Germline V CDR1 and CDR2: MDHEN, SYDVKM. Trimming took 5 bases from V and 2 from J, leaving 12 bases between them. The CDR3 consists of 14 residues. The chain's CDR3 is CASSISQENYGYTF. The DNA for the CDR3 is TGTGCCAGCAGTATCTCACAGGAAAACTATGGCTACACCTTC.

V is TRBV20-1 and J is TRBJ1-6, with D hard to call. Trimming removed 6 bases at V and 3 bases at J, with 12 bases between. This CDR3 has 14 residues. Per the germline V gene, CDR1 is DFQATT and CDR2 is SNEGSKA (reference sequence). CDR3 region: CSALTRDYNSPLHF. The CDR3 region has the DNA TGCAGTGCCCTTACCCGGGACTATAATTCACCCCTCCACTTT.

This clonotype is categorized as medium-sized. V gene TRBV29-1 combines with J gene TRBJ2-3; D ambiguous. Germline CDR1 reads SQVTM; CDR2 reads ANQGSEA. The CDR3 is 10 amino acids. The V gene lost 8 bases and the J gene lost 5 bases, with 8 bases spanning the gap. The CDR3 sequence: CSSDQDTQYF. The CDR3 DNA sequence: TGCAGCTCTGATCAAGATACGCAGTATTTT.

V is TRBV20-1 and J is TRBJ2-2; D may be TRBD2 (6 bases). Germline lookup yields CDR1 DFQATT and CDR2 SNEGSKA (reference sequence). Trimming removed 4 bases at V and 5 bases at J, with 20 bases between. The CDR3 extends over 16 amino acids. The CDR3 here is CSAKGGERRPTGELFF. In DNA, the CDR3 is TGCAGTGCTAAAGGAGGGGAACGACGGCCTACCGGGGAGCTGTTTTTT.